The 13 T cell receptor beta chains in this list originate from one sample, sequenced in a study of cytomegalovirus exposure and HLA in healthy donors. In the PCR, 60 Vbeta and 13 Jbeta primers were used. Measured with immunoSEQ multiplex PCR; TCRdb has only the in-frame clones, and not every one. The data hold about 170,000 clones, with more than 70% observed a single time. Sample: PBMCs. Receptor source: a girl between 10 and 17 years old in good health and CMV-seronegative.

Here the CDR3 reads CASSYPAGETDTQYF. CDR3 sequence (DNA): TGTGCCAGCAGTTACCCAGCGGGGGAGACAGATACGCAGTATTTT. V and J are TRBV28 and TRBJ2-3; TRBD2 aligns across 8 bases. In germline, CDR1 is MDHEN, CDR2 SYDVKM. V dropped 4 bases and J dropped 3; count of bases not matched to a gene: 6. The CDR3 sequence is 15 residues long.

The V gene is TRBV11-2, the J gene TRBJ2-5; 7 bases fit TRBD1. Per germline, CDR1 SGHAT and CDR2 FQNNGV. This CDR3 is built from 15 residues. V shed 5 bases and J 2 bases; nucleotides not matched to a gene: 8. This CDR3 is CASSVPLGQQETQYF. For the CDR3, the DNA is TGTGCCAGCAGCGTCCCCCTGGGACAGCAAGAGACCCAGTACTTC.

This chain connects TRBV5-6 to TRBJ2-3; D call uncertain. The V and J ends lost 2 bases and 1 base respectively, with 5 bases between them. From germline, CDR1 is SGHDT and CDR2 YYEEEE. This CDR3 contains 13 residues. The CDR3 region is CASSLLGTDTQYF. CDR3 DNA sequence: TGTGCCAGCAGCTTACTCGGCACAGATACGCAGTATTTT.

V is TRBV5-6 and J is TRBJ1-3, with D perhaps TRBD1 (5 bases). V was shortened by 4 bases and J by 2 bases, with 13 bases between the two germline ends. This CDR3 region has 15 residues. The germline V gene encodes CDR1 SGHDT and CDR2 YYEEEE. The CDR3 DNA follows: TGTGCCAGCAGCCCGGGACTGAACCCTGGAAACACCATATATTTT. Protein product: CASSPGLNPGNTIYF. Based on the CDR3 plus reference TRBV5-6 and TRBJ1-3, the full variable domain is DAGVTQSPTHLIKTRGQQVTLRCSPKSGHDTVSWYQQALGQGPQFIFQYYEEEERQRGNFPDRFSGHQFPNYSSELNVNALLLGDSALYLCASSPGLNPGNTIYFGEGSWLTVV.

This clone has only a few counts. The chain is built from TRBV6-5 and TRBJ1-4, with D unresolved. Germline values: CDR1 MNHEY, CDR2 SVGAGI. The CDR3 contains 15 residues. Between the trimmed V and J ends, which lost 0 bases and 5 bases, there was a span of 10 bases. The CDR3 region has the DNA TGTGCCAGCAGTTACTCATCGGGTTCGAATGAAAAACTGTTTTTT. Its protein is CASSYSSGSNEKLFF.

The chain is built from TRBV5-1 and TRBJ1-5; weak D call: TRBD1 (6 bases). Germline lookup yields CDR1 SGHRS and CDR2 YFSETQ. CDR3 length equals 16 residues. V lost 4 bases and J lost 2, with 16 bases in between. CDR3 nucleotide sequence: TGCGCCAGCAGCCCGTCAGGGGCAGGGGGCAATCAGCCCCAGCATTTT. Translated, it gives CASSPSGAGGNQPQHF. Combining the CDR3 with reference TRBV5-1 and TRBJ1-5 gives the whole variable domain KAGVTQTPRYLIKTRGQQVTLSCSPISGHRSVSWYQQTPGQGLQFLFEYFSETQRNKGNFPGRFSGRQFSNSRSEMNVSTLELGDSALYLCASSPSGAGGNQPQHFGDGTRLSIL.

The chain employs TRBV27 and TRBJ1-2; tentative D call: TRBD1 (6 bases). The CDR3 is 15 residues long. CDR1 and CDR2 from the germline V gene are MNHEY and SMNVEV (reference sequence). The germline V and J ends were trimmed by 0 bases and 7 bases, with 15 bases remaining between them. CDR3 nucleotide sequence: TGTGCCAGCAGTTTATCGGGGGGGGGCAGGGTTGGCTACACCTTC. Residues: CASSLSGGGRVGYTF.

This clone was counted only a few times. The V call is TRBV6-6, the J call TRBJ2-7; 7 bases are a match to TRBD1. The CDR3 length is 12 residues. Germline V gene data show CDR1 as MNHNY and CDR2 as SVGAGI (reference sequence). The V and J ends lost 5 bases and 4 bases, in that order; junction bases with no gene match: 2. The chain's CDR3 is CASSTGEYEQYF. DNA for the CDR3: TGTGCCAGCAGTACAGGGGAATACGAGCAGTACTTC.

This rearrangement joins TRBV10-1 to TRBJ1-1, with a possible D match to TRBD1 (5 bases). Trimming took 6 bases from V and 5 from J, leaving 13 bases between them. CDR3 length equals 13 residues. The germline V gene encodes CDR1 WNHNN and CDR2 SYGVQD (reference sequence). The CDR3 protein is CASRPNGGTEAFF. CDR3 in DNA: TGCGCCAGCAGACCGAATGGGGGGACTGAAGCTTTCTTT.

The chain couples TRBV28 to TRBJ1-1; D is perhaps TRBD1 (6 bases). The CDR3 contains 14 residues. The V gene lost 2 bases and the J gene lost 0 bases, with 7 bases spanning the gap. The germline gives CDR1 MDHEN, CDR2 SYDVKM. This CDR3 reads CASSLGTMNTEAFF. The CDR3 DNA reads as TGTGCCAGCAGTTTAGGGACAATGAACACTGAAGCTTTCTTT.

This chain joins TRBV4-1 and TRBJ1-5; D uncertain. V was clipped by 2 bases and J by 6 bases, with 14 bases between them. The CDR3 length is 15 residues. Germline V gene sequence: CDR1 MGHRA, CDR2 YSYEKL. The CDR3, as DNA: TGCGCCAGCAGCCAAAACAGTGGCTTGGGTCAGCCCCAGCATTTT. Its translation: CASSQNSGLGQPQHF.

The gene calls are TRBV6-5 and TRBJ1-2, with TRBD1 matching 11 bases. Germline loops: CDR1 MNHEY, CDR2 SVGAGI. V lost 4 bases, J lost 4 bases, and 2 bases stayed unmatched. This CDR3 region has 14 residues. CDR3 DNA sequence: TGTGCCAGCAGTTCGGGACAGGGGGTCTATGGCTACACCTTC. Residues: CASSSGQGVYGYTF.

This chain's CDR3 is CASSSDPGTGGNEQFF. CDR3 nucleotide sequence: TGTGCCAGCTCGTCGGATCCCGGGACAGGGGGCAATGAGCAGTTCTTC. The chain links TRBV18 to TRBJ2-1; 11 bases match TRBD1. Trimming cost V 6 bases and J 6 bases; bases outside gene matches: 10. The CDR3 loop spans 16 amino acids. Germline V gene lookup returns CDR1 KGHSH and CDR2 LQKENI.